This is a list of T cell receptor beta chains from one sample in a study of T-cell reconstitution after alpha-beta-depleted transplantation in children. MiXCR, applied by TCRdb to the PCR reads, yields one record per CDR3 protein. The repertoire holds fewer than 550,000 distinct CDR3 sequences, with 9.5% to 12% as singletons. The sequenced sample was PBMCs, mostly from graft donor cells, obtained 180 days after TCRalphabeta/CD19-depleted stem cell transplant. The receptors were gathered from a female patient aged 2-10 years who had a stem cell transplant for aplastic anemia, so the T cells may come from the graft donor. CDR3s include the opening cysteine and the closing phenylalanine or tryptophan. The order of the fields is V gene, J gene, D gene, clone size, CDR3 protein, CDR3 DNA. D genes are given only for firm matches. The size of a clone is reported for some rows only, either as once, few or many, or as a class for expanded clones.

v_call: TRBV30; j_call: TRBJ1-1; d_call: TRBD1; clone_size: NA; cdr3_aa: CAWFPGTEINTEAFF; cdr3_nt: TGTGCCTGGTTCCCCGGGACAGAGATAAACACTGAAGCTTTCTTT
v_call: TRBV7-9; j_call: TRBJ2-5; d_call: NA; clone_size: few; cdr3_aa: CASSSFRGETQYF; cdr3_nt: TGTGCCAGCAGCTCCTTTAGGGGAGAGACCCAGTACTTC
v_call: TRBV5-1; j_call: TRBJ2-2; d_call: TRBD2; clone_size: NA; cdr3_aa: CASRPGTSGSSTGELFF; cdr3_nt: TGCGCCAGCAGACCCGGGACTAGCGGGAGTAGCACCGGGGAGCTGTTTTTT
v_call: TRBV7-9; j_call: TRBJ2-3; d_call: NA; clone_size: NA; cdr3_aa: CASSGLVGSDTQYF; cdr3_nt: TGTGCCAGCAGCGGATTGGTCGGGTCAGATACGCAGTATTTT
v_call: TRBV12-3/TRBV12-4; j_call: TRBJ1-5; d_call: NA; clone_size: NA; cdr3_aa: CACSFGGRPSVGNQPQHF; cdr3_nt: TGTGCCTGCAGTTTCGGTGGCAGGCCCTCGGTGGGCAATCAGCCCCAGCATTTT
v_call: TRBV12-3/TRBV12-4; j_call: TRBJ2-7; d_call: NA; clone_size: few; cdr3_aa: CASSPRQSDYEQYF; cdr3_nt: TGTGCCAGCAGTCCCAGACAGTCAGATTACGAGCAGTACTTC
v_call: TRBV20-1; j_call: TRBJ2-1; d_call: TRBD2; clone_size: few; cdr3_aa: CSARGRLAGALGNEQFF; cdr3_nt: TGCAGTGCTAGAGGAAGACTAGCGGGAGCGTTGGGCAATGAGCAGTTCTTC
v_call: TRBV2; j_call: TRBJ2-1; d_call: NA; clone_size: NA; cdr3_aa: CASSEALRQELYNEQFF; cdr3_nt: TGTGCCAGCAGTGAAGCGCTTCGGCAGGAACTCTACAATGAGCAGTTCTTC
v_call: TRBV6-5; j_call: TRBJ2-6; d_call: NA; clone_size: few; cdr3_aa: CASSYRVPGANVLTF; cdr3_nt: TGTGCCAGCAGTTACCGGGTACCTGGGGCCAACGTCCTGACTTTC
v_call: TRBV30; j_call: TRBJ1-1; d_call: NA; clone_size: NA; cdr3_aa: CAWSPQGNTEAFF; cdr3_nt: TGTGCCTGGAGTCCCCAGGGTAACACTGAAGCTTTCTTT
v_call: TRBV2; j_call: TRBJ1-1; d_call: NA; clone_size: NA; cdr3_aa: CASLGAHTGDEAFF; cdr3_nt: TGTGCCAGCTTGGGGGCCCATACCGGCGATGAAGCTTTCTTT
v_call: TRBV6-5; j_call: TRBJ1-2; d_call: TRBD1; clone_size: NA; cdr3_aa: CASSYYPTTGNGYTF; cdr3_nt: TGTGCCAGCAGTTACTACCCGACGACAGGGAATGGCTACACCTTC
v_call: TRBV5-1; j_call: TRBJ2-2; d_call: NA; clone_size: many; cdr3_aa: CASSLDPNTGELFF; cdr3_nt: TGCGCCAGCAGCTTGGATCCGAACACCGGGGAGCTGTTTTTT
v_call: TRBV11-2; j_call: TRBJ1-5; d_call: NA; clone_size: NA; cdr3_aa: CASSLSTSGARNQPQHF; cdr3_nt: TGTGCCAGCAGCTTATCGACGAGTGGAGCGCGGAATCAGCCCCAGCATTTT
v_call: TRBV28; j_call: TRBJ1-2; d_call: NA; clone_size: few; cdr3_aa: CASSWGTGTYGYTF; cdr3_nt: TGTGCCAGCAGTTGGGGTACAGGGACCTATGGCTACACCTTC
v_call: TRBV5-1; j_call: TRBJ1-1; d_call: NA; clone_size: few; cdr3_aa: CASSPTQGPRITEAFF; cdr3_nt: TGCGCCAGCAGCCCGACGCAGGGCCCCCGGATCACTGAAGCTTTCTTT
v_call: TRBV9; j_call: TRBJ2-1; d_call: TRBD2; clone_size: many; cdr3_aa: CASSVTSGTYNEQFF; cdr3_nt: TGTGCCAGCAGCGTAACTAGCGGGACCTACAATGAGCAGTTCTTC
v_call: TRBV29-1; j_call: TRBJ1-2; d_call: NA; clone_size: many; cdr3_aa: CSVDGWADTYGYTF; cdr3_nt: TGCAGCGTTGATGGATGGGCCGACACCTATGGCTACACCTTC
v_call: TRBV11-1; j_call: TRBJ2-1; d_call: NA; clone_size: NA; cdr3_aa: CASSLAPYSYNEQFF; cdr3_nt: TGTGCCAGCAGCTTAGCACCGTACTCCTACAATGAGCAGTTCTTC
v_call: TRBV7-2; j_call: TRBJ2-1; d_call: NA; clone_size: NA; cdr3_aa: CASSLAGGASGPNDQFF; cdr3_nt: TGTGCCAGCAGCTTAGCAGGGGGTGCTAGCGGCCCCAATGACCAGTTCTTC
v_call: TRBV12-3/TRBV12-4; j_call: TRBJ2-1; d_call: NA; clone_size: few; cdr3_aa: CASSPRGHSSYNEQFF; cdr3_nt: TGTGCCAGCAGTCCCCGGGGGCATAGCTCCTACAATGAGCAGTTCTTC
v_call: TRBV20-1; j_call: TRBJ2-7; d_call: TRBD2; clone_size: few; cdr3_aa: CSARGLAGVGEQYF; cdr3_nt: TGCAGTGCTCGGGGACTAGCGGGAGTAGGCGAGCAGTACTTC
v_call: TRBV27; j_call: TRBJ1-2; d_call: TRBD1; clone_size: few; cdr3_aa: CASSVQGWHGYTF; cdr3_nt: TGTGCCAGCAGTGTACAGGGGTGGCATGGCTACACCTTC
v_call: TRBV29-1; j_call: TRBJ2-1; d_call: NA; clone_size: many; cdr3_aa: CSVLQGWGREQFF; cdr3_nt: TGCAGCGTTCTCCAAGGCTGGGGTCGAGAGCAGTTCTTC